This entry features one T cell receptor (beta chain) sequence. The antigen is not known. The CDR3 carries no conserved terminal phenylalanine or tryptophan, so it likely arises from a read error. The DNA is left out, because the CDR3 cannot be placed on it with certainty; the CDR3 is given as TCRdb lists it. CDR1 is MNHEY and CDR2 is SMNVEV in the germline V gene (reference sequence). The CDR3 adds up to 11 amino acids, both ends counted. In the PCR, 60 Vbeta and 13 Jbeta primers were used. Only in-frame clones appear in the TCRdb table, and some are missing; sequencing was by immunoSEQ multiplex PCR. Here the sample spans around 100,000 clones, roughly 84% being singletons. The sample belongs to a study of cytomegalovirus exposure and HLA in healthy donors. Overall study results and limits: Presence/absence results assume similar sequencing depth per donor, which may not hold.

The sequence was collected from a man aged 18 to 29 in good health and CMV-seronegative. Sequencing was done on a sample of PBMCs. The chain links TRBV27 to TRBJ1-5; the D segment call TRBD1 is taken from the table without a DNA check. The CDR3 sequence: CASSLLRGRAL.